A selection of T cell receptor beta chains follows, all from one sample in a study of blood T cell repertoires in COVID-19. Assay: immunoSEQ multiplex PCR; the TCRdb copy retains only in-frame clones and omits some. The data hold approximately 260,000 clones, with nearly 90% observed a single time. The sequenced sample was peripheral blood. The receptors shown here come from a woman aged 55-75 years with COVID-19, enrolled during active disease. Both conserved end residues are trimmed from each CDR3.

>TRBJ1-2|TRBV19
ASSIWRPGQKIYGYT
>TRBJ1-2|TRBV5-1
ASSLGTRSSYGYT
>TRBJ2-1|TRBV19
ASSSGTASGEQF
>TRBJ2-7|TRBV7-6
ASSLGAGDNYEQY
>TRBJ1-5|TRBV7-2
ASSHSNQPQH
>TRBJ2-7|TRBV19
ASSIYGGTPYEQY
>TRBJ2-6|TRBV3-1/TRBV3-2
ASSQTYRAGANVLT
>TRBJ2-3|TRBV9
ASSVDGGGASTDTQY
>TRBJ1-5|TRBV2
ASRDRGYSNQPQH
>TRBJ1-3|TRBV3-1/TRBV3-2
ASSPRPGSGNTIY
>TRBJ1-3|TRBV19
ASRDRSGNTIY
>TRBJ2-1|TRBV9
ASSTAGTSGRNEQF
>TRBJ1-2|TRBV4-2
ASSQSGGESYGYT
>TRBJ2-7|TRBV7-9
ASSPEPYEQY
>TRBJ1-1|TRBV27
ASSLRTASEAF
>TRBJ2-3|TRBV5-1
ASSLGQGQDTQY
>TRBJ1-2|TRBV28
ASQAPNYGYT
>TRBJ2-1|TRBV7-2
ASSLVGEVEQF
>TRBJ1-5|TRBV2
ASSTQGGNQPQH
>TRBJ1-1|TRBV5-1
ASSLAQGATEAF
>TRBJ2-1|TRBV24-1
ATSSGGRSYEQF
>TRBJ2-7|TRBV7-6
ASSPPGWGGNEQY
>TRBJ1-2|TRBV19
ASSIAGVNYGYT
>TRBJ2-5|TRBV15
ATSRDRVETQY
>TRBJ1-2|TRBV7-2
ASSPGSGGYYGYT
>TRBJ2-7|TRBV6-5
ASSYSNPSEAYEQY
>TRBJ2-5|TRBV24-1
ATGQGPQETQY
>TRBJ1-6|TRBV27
ASSFQTRTFNSPLH
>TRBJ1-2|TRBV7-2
ASSSAGGTLNYGYT
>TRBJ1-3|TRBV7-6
ASSPGNRGETIY
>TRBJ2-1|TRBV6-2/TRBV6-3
ASSPQGASSYNEQF
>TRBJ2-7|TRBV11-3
ASSLRQGLPYEQY
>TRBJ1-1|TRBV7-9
ASSLSTANTEAF
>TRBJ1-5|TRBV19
ASTLQAGLQPQH
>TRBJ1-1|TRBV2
ASMGQPDTEAF
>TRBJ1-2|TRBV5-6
ASSDTGGNGYT
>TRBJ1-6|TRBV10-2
ASSELGQVNSPLH
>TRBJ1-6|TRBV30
AWSQGYNSPLH
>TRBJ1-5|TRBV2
ASRAGTGGGYRPQH
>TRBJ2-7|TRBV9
ASSTRGFPAEEQY
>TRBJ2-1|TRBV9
ASSVEATPYNEQF
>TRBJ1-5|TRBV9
ASSVDQGQPQH
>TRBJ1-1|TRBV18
ASSPSQGAIGTEAF
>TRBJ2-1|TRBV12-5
ASGPDRGPLNEQF
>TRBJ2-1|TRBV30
AWSRNEQF
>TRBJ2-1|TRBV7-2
ASSRLQAYNEQF
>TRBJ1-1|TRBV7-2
ASTRRGTGENTEAF
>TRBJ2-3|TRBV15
ATSRGTSGHADTQY